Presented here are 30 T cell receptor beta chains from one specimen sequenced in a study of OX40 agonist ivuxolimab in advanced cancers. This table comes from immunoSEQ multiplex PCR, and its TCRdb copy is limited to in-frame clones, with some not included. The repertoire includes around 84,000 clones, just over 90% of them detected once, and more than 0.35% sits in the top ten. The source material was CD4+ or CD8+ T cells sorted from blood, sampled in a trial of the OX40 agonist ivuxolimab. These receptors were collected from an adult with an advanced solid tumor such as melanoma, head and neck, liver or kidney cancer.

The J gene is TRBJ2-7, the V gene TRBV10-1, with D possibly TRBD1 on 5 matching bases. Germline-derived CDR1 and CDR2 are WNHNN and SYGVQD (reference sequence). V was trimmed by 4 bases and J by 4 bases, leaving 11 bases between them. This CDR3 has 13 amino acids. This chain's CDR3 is CASSGPGNYEQYF. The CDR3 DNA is TGCGCCAGCAGTGGGCCAGGGAATTACGAGCAGTACTTC.

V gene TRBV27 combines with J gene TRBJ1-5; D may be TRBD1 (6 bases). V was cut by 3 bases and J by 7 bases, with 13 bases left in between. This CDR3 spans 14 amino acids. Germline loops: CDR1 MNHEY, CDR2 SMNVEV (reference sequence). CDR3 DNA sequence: TGTGCCAGCAGTTTCCGGGGGGCAGGACAGCCCCAGCATTTT. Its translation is CASSFRGAGQPQHF.

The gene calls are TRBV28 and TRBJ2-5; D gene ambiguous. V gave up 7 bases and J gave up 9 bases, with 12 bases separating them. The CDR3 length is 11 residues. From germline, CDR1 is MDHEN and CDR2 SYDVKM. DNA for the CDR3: TGTGCCAGCACGACTGATTTGGCCCAGTACTTC. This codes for CASTTDLAQYF. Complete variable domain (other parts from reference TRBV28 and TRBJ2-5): DVKVTQSSRYLVKRTGEKVFLECVQDMDHENMFWYRQDPGLGLRLIYFSYDVKMKEKGDIPEGYSVSREKKERFSLILESASTNQTSMYLCASTTDLAQYFGPGTRLLVL.

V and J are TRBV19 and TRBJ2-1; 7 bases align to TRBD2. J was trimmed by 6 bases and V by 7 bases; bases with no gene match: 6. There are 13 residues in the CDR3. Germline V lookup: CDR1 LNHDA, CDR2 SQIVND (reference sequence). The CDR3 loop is CASKRDYLNEQFF. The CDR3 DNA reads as TGTGCCAGTAAGCGGGACTACCTCAATGAGCAGTTCTTC.

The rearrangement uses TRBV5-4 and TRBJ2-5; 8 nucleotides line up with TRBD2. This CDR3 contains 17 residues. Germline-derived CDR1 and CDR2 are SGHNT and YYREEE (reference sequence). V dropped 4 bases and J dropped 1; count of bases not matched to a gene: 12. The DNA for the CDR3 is TGTGCCAGCAGCCGGGGGGGAGCGGGAAGTCCCCAAGAGACCCAGTACTTC. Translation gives CASSRGGAGSPQETQYF.

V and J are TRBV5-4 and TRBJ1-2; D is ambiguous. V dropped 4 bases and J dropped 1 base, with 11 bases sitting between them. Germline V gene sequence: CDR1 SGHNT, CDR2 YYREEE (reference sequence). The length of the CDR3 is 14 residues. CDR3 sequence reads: CASSLRTVNYGYTF. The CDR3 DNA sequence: TGTGCCAGCAGCCTCCGGACCGTTAACTATGGCTACACCTTC.

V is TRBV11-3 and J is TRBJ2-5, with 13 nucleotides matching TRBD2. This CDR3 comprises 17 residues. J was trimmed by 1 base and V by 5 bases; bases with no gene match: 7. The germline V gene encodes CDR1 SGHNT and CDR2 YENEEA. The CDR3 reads CASSRGLAGPPQETQYF. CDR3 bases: TGTGCCAGCAGCCGGGGACTAGCGGGGCCACCCCAAGAGACCCAGTACTTC. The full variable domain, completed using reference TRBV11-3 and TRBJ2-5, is EAGVVQSPRYKIIEKKQPVAFWCNPISGHNTLYWYLQNLGQGPELLIRYENEEAVDDSQLPKDRFSAERLKGVDSTLKIQPAELGDSAVYLCASSRGLAGPPQETQYFGPGTRLLVL.

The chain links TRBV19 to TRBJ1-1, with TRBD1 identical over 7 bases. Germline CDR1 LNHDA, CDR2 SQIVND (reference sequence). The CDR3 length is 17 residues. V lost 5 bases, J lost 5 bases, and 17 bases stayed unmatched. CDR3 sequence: CASSPATGRLMGTEAFF. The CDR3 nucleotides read TGTGCCAGTAGTCCAGCGACAGGGAGGCTTATGGGTACTGAAGCTTTCTTT.

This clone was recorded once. The CDR3 here is CASSLSGDTEAFF. CDR3 bases: TGTGCCAGCAGCTTGTCAGGGGACACTGAAGCTTTCTTT. The chain employs TRBV11-2 and TRBJ1-1, with D perhaps TRBD1 (6 bases). Germline CDR1 is SGHAT and CDR2 is FQNNGV. V lost 3 bases and J lost 3, with 8 bases in between. This CDR3 contains 13 residues. Full variable domain (rest looked up from reference TRBV11-2 and TRBJ1-1): EAGVAQSPRYKIIEKRQSVAFWCNPISGHATLYWYQQILGQGPKLLIQFQNNGVVDDSQLPKDRFSAERLKGVDSTLKIQPAKLEDSAVYLCASSLSGDTEAFFGQGTRLTVV.

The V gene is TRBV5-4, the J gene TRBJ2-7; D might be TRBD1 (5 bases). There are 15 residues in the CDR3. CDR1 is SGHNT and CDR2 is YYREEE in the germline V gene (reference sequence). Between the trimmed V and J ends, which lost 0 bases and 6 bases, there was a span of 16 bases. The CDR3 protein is CASSLALRVSSEQYF. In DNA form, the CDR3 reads TGTGCCAGCAGCTTGGCGCTCAGGGTATCGTCCGAGCAGTACTTC.

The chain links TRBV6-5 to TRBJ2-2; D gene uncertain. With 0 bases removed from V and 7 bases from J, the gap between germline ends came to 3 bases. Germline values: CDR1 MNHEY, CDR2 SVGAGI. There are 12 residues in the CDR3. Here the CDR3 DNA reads TGTGCCAGCAGTTACTCGTTCGGGGAGCTGTTTTTT. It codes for CASSYSFGELFF.

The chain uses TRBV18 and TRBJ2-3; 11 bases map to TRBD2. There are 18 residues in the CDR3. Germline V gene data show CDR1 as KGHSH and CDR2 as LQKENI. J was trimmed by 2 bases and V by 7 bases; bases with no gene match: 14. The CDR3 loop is CASFNTLGLADNTDTQYF. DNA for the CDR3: TGTGCCAGCTTTAATACCTTGGGACTAGCGGACAACACAGATACGCAGTATTTT.

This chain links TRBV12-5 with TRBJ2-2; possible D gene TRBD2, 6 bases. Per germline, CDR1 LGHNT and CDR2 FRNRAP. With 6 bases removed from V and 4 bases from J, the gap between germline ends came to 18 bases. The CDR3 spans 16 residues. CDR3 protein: CASGPAWGVGTGELFF. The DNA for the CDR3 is TGTGCTAGTGGCCCTGCCTGGGGGGTGGGCACCGGGGAGCTGTTTTTT.

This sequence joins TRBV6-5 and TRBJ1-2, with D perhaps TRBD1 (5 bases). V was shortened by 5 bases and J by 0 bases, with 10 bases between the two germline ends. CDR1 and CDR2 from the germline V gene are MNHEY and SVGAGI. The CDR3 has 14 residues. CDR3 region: CASSRSQANYGYTF. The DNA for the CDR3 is TGTGCCAGCAGTCGGTCACAGGCTAACTATGGCTACACCTTC.

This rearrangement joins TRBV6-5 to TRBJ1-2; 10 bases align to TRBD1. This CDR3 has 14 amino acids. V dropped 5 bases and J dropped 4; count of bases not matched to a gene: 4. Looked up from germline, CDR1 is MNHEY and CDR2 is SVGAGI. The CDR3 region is CASSRGQGPYGYTF. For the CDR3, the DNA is TGTGCCAGCAGTAGGGGACAGGGGCCCTATGGCTACACCTTC.

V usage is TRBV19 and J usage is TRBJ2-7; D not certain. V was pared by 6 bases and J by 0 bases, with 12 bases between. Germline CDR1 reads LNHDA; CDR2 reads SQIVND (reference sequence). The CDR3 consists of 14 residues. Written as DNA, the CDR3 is TGTGCCAGTAGGGTGGCCGGCAGCTCCTACGAGCAGTACTTC. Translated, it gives CASRVAGSSYEQYF.

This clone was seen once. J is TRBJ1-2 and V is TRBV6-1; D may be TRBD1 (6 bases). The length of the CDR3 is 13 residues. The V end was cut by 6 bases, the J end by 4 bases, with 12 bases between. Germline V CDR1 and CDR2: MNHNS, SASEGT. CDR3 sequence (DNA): TGTGCCAGCAGCGCAGACAGGTTCTATGGCTACACCTTC. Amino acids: CASSADRFYGYTF.

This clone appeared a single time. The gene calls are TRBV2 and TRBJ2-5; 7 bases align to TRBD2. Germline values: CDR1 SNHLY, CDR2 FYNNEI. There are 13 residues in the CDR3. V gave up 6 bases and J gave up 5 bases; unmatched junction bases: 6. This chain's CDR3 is CASSMTSRETQYF. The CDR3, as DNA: TGTGCCAGCAGCATGACTAGCCGTGAGACCCAGTACTTC.

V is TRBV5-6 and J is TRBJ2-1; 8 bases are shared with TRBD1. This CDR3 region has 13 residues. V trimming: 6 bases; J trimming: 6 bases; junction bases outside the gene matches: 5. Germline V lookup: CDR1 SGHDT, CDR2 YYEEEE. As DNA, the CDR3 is TGTGCCAGCATCCTGACAGGGGCCAATGAGCAGTTCTTC. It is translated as CASILTGANEQFF.

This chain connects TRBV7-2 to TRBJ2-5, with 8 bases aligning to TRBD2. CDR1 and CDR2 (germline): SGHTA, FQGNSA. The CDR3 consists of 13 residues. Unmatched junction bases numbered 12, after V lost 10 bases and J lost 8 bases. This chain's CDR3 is CATSGGAPGTQYF. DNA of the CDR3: TGTGCCACGAGCGGGGGCGCCCCGGGAACCCAGTACTTC.

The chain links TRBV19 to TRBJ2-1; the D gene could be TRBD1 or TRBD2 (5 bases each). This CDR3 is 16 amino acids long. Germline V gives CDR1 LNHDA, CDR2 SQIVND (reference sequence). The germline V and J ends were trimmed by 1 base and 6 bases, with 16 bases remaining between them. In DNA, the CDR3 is TGTGCCAGTAGTATAGCTACGGGGCACCTAGGCAATGAGCAGTTCTTC. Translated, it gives CASSIATGHLGNEQFF.

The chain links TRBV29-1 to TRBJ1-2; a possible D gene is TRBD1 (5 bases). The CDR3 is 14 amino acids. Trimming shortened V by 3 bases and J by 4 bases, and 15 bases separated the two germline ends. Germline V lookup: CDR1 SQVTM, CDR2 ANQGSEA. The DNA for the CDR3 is TGCAGCGTTGAGGAGGCTTTGGGACTCTATGGCTACACCTTC. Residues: CSVEEALGLYGYTF.

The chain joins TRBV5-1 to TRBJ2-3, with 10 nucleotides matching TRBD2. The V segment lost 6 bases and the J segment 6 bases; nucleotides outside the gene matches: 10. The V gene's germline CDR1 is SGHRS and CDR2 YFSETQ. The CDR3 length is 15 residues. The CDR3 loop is CASTLAGGPTDTQYF. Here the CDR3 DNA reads TGCGCCAGCACATTAGCGGGGGGCCCAACTGATACGCAGTATTTT.

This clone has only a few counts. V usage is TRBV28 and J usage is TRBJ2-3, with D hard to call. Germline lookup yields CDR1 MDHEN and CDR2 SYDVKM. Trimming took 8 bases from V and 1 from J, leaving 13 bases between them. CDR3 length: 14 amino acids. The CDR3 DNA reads TGTGCCAGCCAGGAATATTCGCGCACAGATACGCAGTATTTT. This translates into CASQEYSRTDTQYF. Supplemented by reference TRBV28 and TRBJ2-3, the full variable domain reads DVKVTQSSRYLVKRTGEKVFLECVQDMDHENMFWYRQDPGLGLRLIYFSYDVKMKEKGDIPEGYSVSREKKERFSLILESASTNQTSMYLCASQEYSRTDTQYFGPGTRLTVL.

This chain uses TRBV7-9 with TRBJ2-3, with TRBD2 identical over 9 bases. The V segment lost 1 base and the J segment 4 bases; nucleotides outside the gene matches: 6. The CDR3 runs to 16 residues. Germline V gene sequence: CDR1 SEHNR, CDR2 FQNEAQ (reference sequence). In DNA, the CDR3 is TGTGCCAGCAGCTTAGTGGGTCTAGCGGGGTCAGATACGCAGTATTTT. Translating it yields CASSLVGLAGSDTQYF.

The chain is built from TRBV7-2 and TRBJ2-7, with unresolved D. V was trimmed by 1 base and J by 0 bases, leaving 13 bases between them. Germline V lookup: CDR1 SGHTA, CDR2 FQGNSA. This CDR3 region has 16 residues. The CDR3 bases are TGTGCCAGCAGCTTAGGGGGTGTCTATCCCTCCTACGAGCAGTACTTC. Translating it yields CASSLGGVYPSYEQYF.

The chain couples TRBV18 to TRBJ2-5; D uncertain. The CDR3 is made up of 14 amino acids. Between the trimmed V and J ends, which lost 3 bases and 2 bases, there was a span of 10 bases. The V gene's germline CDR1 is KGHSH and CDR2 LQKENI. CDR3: CASSPGSGQETQYF. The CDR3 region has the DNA TGTGCCAGCTCACCGGGGTCCGGACAAGAGACCCAGTACTTC.

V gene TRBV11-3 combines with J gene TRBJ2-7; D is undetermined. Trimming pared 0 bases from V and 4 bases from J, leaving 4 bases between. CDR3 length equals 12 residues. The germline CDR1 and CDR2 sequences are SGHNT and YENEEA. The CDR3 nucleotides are TGTGCCAGCAGCTTAGAGTGGTACGAGCAGTACTTC. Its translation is CASSLEWYEQYF. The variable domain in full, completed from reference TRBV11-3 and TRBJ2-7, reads EAGVVQSPRYKIIEKKQPVAFWCNPISGHNTLYWYLQNLGQGPELLIRYENEEAVDDSQLPKDRFSAERLKGVDSTLKIQPAELGDSAVYLCASSLEWYEQYFGPGTRLTVT.

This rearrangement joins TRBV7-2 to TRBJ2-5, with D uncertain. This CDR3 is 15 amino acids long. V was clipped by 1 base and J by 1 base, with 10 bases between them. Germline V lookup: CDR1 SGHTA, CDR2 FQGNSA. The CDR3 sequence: CASSLGLWVQETQYF. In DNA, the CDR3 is TGTGCCAGCAGCTTAGGCCTATGGGTCCAAGAGACCCAGTACTTC. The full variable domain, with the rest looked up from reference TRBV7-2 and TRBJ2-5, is GAGVSQSPSNKVTEKGKDVELRCDPISGHTALYWYRQSLGQGLEFLIYFQGNSAPDKSGLPSDRFSAERTGGSVSTLTIQRTQQEDSAVYLCASSLGLWVQETQYFGPGTRLLVL.

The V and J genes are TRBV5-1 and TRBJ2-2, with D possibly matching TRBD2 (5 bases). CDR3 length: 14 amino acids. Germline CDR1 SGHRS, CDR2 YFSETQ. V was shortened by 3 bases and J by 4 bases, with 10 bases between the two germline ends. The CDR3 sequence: CASSSGRGTGELFF. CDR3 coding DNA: TGCGCCAGCAGCTCCGGACGGGGCACCGGGGAGCTGTTTTTT.